The 13 T cell receptor beta chains in this list originate from one sample, sequenced in a study of CD8 T cells in ankylosing spondylitis. Each CDR3 protein gets one entry after TCRdb re-called the 5' RACE reads with MiXCR. Of around 300,000 distinct CDR3 sequences in the sample, around 20% are singletons; the top ten hold 3.5%. Sample: blood, either unsorted or a sorted T cell fraction (not recorded which). The receptors stem from a female donor with ankylosing spondylitis or in good health (not recorded which).

This sequence joins TRBV12-3 or TRBV12-4 and TRBJ2-7, with TRBD1 matching 8 bases. This CDR3 has 14 amino acids. V dropped 3 bases and J dropped 6; count of bases not matched to a gene: 7. CDR3 DNA: TGTGCCAGCAGTTTTCCCTCCGGGACAGGCGAGCAGTACTTC. The encoded protein is CASSFPSGTGEQYF.

This chain uses TRBV12-3 or TRBV12-4 with TRBJ2-7; 12 bases line up with TRBD2. V lost 6 bases to trimming and J lost 2 bases; unmatched junction nucleotides: 2. The CDR3 is 14 residues long. Here the CDR3 DNA reads TGTGCCAGCAGCACTAGCGGGGGGACCTACGAGCAGTACTTC. Protein product: CASSTSGGTYEQYF.

The chain recombines TRBV27 with TRBJ1-1, with TRBD1 as a possible D gene (5 bases). The CDR3 covers 13 residues. Germline CDR1 and CDR2: MNHEY and SMNVEV (reference sequence). V gave up 1 base and J gave up 5 bases, with 8 bases separating them. The CDR3 protein is CASSLWWGTEAFF. Written as DNA, the CDR3 is TGTGCCAGCAGTTTATGGTGGGGGACTGAAGCTTTCTTT.

This clonotype was picked up many times. The chain combines TRBV20-1 with TRBJ2-3; 8 bases map to TRBD2. V lost 7 bases and J lost 4; bases outside the gene matches: 10. The CDR3 covers 14 residues. Germline lookup yields CDR1 DFQATT and CDR2 SNEGSKA (reference sequence). CDR3 protein: CSGQSGRGADTQYF. CDR3 DNA: TGCAGTGGACAAAGCGGGAGAGGGGCAGATACGCAGTATTTT.

The chain links TRBV20-1 to TRBJ1-5; possibly TRBD1 for D (6 bases). V lost 3 bases and J 3 bases, leaving 15 bases between the germline ends. This CDR3 has 15 amino acids. Looked up from germline, CDR1 is DFQATT and CDR2 is SNEGSKA (reference sequence). CDR3 DNA sequence: TGCAGTGCTAGCTATCTTCGGACAGACAATCAGCCCCAGCATTTT. Translated: CSASYLRTDNQPQHF.

The genes are TRBV12-3 or TRBV12-4 and TRBJ1-1; a weak D match, TRBD1 (5 bases). Trimming stripped 6 bases from V and 4 bases from J, with 15 bases between. This CDR3 has 14 amino acids. The CDR3, as DNA: TGTGCCAGCAGACTCCAGGGAGAGATCACTGAAGCTTTCTTT. Protein product: CASRLQGEITEAFF.

This clonotype was detected many times. The chain carries TRBV5-1 and TRBJ2-1; TRBD2 matches at 11 bases. Germline values: CDR1 SGHRS, CDR2 YFSETQ. V lost 2 bases, J lost 8 bases, and 6 bases stayed unmatched. CDR3 size: 15 residues. CDR3 protein: CASSLRVAGGDEQFF. Here the CDR3 DNA reads TGCGCCAGCAGCTTACGGGTAGCGGGAGGGGATGAGCAGTTCTTC.

This clonotype was picked up a small number of times. The CDR3 region has the DNA TGTGCCAGCAGTTACTCGAACGGGGTCGAGGCTTTCTTT. Residues: CASSYSNGVEAFF. The chain carries TRBV6-5 and TRBJ1-1, with D hard to call. Trimming pared 0 bases from V and 11 bases from J, leaving 13 bases between. This CDR3 has 13 amino acids. Germline V CDR1 and CDR2: MNHEY, SVGAGI.

The chain couples TRBV7-2 to TRBJ2-1; 10 bases map to TRBD1. Germline values: CDR1 SGHTA, CDR2 FQGNSA. The V segment lost 5 bases and the J segment 9 bases; nucleotides outside the gene matches: 7. This CDR3 spans 14 amino acids. CDR3 region: CASSGLTGGIEQFF. As DNA, the CDR3 is TGTGCCAGCAGCGGACTGACAGGGGGCATTGAGCAGTTCTTC.

This clonotype was seen a few times. This chain uses TRBV12-3 or TRBV12-4 with TRBJ2-4; 7 bases line up with TRBD1. V was pared by 7 bases and J by 1 base, with 4 bases of the junction left unmatched. This CDR3 comprises 14 residues. The chain's CDR3 is CASTLDRAKNIQYF. CDR3 DNA sequence: TGTGCCAGCACCCTGGACAGGGCCAAAAACATTCAGTACTTC.

The gene calls are TRBV28 and TRBJ2-4; D is unresolved. The CDR3 loop spans 15 amino acids. Trimming took off 4 bases at V and 4 bases at J, with 14 bases between the two ends. Germline CDR1 MDHEN, CDR2 SYDVKM. Written as DNA, the CDR3 is TGTGCCAGCAGTTCCCAGGAGTTATCAAAAAACATTCAGTACTTC. It yields the protein CASSSQELSKNIQYF.

This clonotype was seen many times. The CDR3 here is CSASSGNREQYF. The CDR3 region has the DNA TGCAGTGCTAGCTCCGGGAACCGCGAGCAGTACTTC. The chain combines TRBV20-1 with TRBJ2-7; perhaps TRBD2 as D (5 bases). V lost 3 bases and J 6 bases, leaving 12 bases between the germline ends. This CDR3 has 12 amino acids. Germline assignment: CDR1 DFQATT and CDR2 SNEGSKA (reference sequence).

The V call is TRBV20-1, the J call TRBJ2-3; D is unresolved. The V end was cut by 6 bases, the J end by 5 bases, with 9 bases between. Germline lookup yields CDR1 DFQATT and CDR2 SNEGSKA (reference sequence). The CDR3 contains 11 residues. The CDR3 nucleotides read TGCAGTGCGCTTCCGAGAGATACGCAGTATTTT. Protein sequence: CSALPRDTQYF.